This T cell receptor (beta chain) was profiled in a study of CD8 T cells in Susac syndrome. A quantity of about 0.45 to 1 ug RNA underwent reverse transcription using random hexamers. By means of immunoSEQ multiplex PCR, TCR beta CDR3 spanning 54 Vbeta and 13 Jbeta underwent amplification. TCRdb re-called the immunoSEQ multiplex PCR reads with MiXCR, one entry per CDR3 protein. The sample yields some 200,000 distinct CDR3 sequences, approximately 94% seen once. General study points: The study conceded that its TCR sequencing and HLA analysis involved relatively few individuals.

This clonotype was counted a few times. Its antigen is as yet unknown. The sequence derives from a human donor in good health. Input material: CD4+ T cells from PBMCs.

This CDR3 reads CASSPYGASDEQFF. CDR3 bases: TGTGCCAGCTCCCCTTATGGCGCTTCGGATGAGCAGTTCTTC. The rearrangement uses TRBV6-5 and TRBJ2-1; no firm D call. CDR1 is MNHEY, CDR2 SVGAGI, per germline. The CDR3 is made up of 14 amino acids. V lost 8 bases, J lost 8 bases, and 19 bases lay in between.